The 14 T cell receptor beta chains below all came from one sample that was sequenced in a study of blood T cells in healthy people across ages. Primed by a sample-barcoded 5' primer and a J-beta primer mix, a second PCR proceeded for 7 to 11 cycles. TCRdb processed the 5' RACE reads anew with MiXCR; each CDR3 protein has one entry. The sample lists over 1,200,000 distinct CDR3 sequences; around 55% were seen once. The sequenced material came from blood. Source of these receptors: a man aged 18 to 29 in good health.

In this sample, this clonotype turned up once. An end of the junction does not agree with germline; a read error may underlie this. The CDR3 loop is CASSFGGASHNEQFF. CDR3 nucleotide sequence: TGTGCCAGCAGCTTCGGGGGGGCCTCCCACAATGAGCAGTTCTTC. The chain uses TRBV6-2 or TRBV6-3 and TRBJ2-1, with 8 bases aligning to TRBD2. CDR1 is MNHEY, CDR2 SVGEGT, per germline. This CDR3 contains 15 residues.

This chain connects TRBV11-1 to TRBJ2-7, with D perhaps matching TRBD2 (10 bases). Between the trimmed V and J ends, which lost 3 bases and 5 bases, there was a span of 35 bases. CDR1 and CDR2 from the germline V gene are SGHAT and FQDESV (reference sequence). This CDR3 comprises 21 residues. The CDR3 nucleotides are TGTGCCAGCAGCTTGGAGAACCGGGACAGGGCGGCTAGCGGGGGAAAGGACGAGCAGTACTTC. Amino acid sequence: CASSLENRDRAASGGKDEQYF.

This clonotype was seen a few times. The genes are TRBV29-1 and TRBJ2-2; TRBD2 is a possible D gene (5 bases). This CDR3 is 11 amino acids long. The V end was cut by 5 bases, the J end by 7 bases, with 8 bases between. Germline V lookup: CDR1 SQVTM, CDR2 ANQGSEA. CDR3 sequence: CSVQSGGELFF. In DNA, the CDR3 is TGCAGCGTTCAGAGCGGCGGGGAGCTGTTTTTT.

This chain links TRBV10-2 with TRBJ2-1, with 7 bases lining up with TRBD2. The CDR3 length is 17 residues. Germline-derived CDR1 and CDR2 are WSHSY and SAAADI. The junction had 5 bases not matched to a gene; V was cut back by 0 bases and J by 0 bases. CDR3 nucleotide sequence: TGCGCCAGCAGTGAGTCCGGGCTAGCGGTCTCCTACAATGAGCAGTTCTTC. It specifies CASSESGLAVSYNEQFF.

This clonotype was detected only a few times. The V gene is TRBV29-1, the J gene TRBJ2-7; a possible D gene is TRBD2 (5 bases). The germline V gene has CDR1 SQVTM and CDR2 ANQGSEA. The CDR3 has 13 residues. V lost 6 bases to trimming and J lost 0 bases, with 12 bases between them. This CDR3 is CSVLGRNSYEQYF. In DNA, the CDR3 is TGCAGCGTACTAGGACGTAACTCCTACGAGCAGTACTTC.

V is TRBV4-3 and J is TRBJ2-5; D remains ambiguous. Per the germline V gene, CDR1 is LGHNA and CDR2 is YSLEER. The CDR3 loop spans 15 amino acids. V lost 0 bases and J lost 2, with 10 bases in between. CDR3 in amino acids: CASSQEAGWQETQYF. The CDR3 DNA reads TGCGCCAGCAGCCAAGAGGCAGGCTGGCAAGAGACCCAGTACTTC.

The V gene is TRBV27, the J gene TRBJ2-7; D possibly corresponds to TRBD1 (5 bases). The germline V gene encodes CDR1 MNHEY and CDR2 SMNVEV (reference sequence). V was pared by 5 bases and J by 2 bases, with 16 bases between. The length of the CDR3 is 15 residues. DNA of the CDR3: TGTGCCAGCAGTCTAACGAACCAGGGCCCCTACGAGCAGTACTTC. Amino acid sequence: CASSLTNQGPYEQYF.

This clonotype has a handful of counts. Compared with germline, one end of the junction differs, possibly owing to a read error. The chain is built from TRBV11-2 and TRBJ2-1; D gene unclear. The DNA end lines up better with TRBJ2-7; the J call may be wrong. The CDR3 spans 12 residues. Per the germline V gene, CDR1 is SGHAT and CDR2 is FQNNGV. CDR3 loop: CASSLSSHEQYF. CDR3 nucleotides: TGTGCCAGCAGCTTATCCTCCCACGAGCAGTACTTC.

V is TRBV7-2 and J is TRBJ1-2; 7 bases are shared with TRBD1. The CDR3 has 16 residues. The ends lost 4 bases at V and 4 bases at J; junction bases unmatched: 12. The germline V gene encodes CDR1 SGHTA and CDR2 FQGNSA. CDR3 sequence (DNA): TGTGCCAGCAGCTCGGCGACAGGGTTGGGAGGCTATGGCTACACCTTC. Translating gives CASSSATGLGGYGYTF. Complete variable domain (other parts from reference TRBV7-2 and TRBJ1-2): GAGVSQSPSNKVTEKGKDVELRCDPISGHTALYWYRQSLGQGLEFLIYFQGNSAPDKSGLPSDRFSAERTGGSVSTLTIQRTQQEDSAVYLCASSSATGLGGYGYTFGSGTRLTVV.

The chain links TRBV2 to TRBJ2-5, with D possibly being TRBD1 or TRBD2 (5 bases each). The V and J ends lost 7 bases and 2 bases respectively, with 14 bases between them. Germline values: CDR1 SNHLY, CDR2 FYNNEI. The CDR3 has 14 amino acids. CDR3 in DNA: TGTGCCAGCAATCTGGGGGAGATACAAGAGACCCAGTACTTC. Amino acid sequence: CASNLGEIQETQYF.

This clonotype was detected a few times. The J gene is TRBJ2-1, the V gene TRBV29-1, with 11 bases fitting TRBD2. The CDR3 covers 17 residues. V shed 4 bases and J 6 bases; nucleotides not matched to a gene: 14. Germline CDR1 reads SQVTM; CDR2 reads ANQGSEA. CDR3 nucleotides: TGCAGCGTTGGTAGGGGAGCCGGGACTAGCGGTTTCAATGAGCAGTTCTTC. This translates into CSVGRGAGTSGFNEQFF.

The gene calls are TRBV20-1 and TRBJ2-1; D remains ambiguous. The CDR3 consists of 14 residues. V lost 0 bases, J lost 5 bases, and 11 bases lay in between. Germline CDR1 reads DFQATT; CDR2 reads SNEGSKA (reference sequence). CDR3 amino acids: CSARDGRVNNEQFF. The CDR3 DNA follows: TGCAGTGCTAGAGATGGACGGGTGAACAATGAGCAGTTCTTC.

This chain joins TRBV7-9 and TRBJ2-7; 9 nucleotides align to TRBD1. The CDR3 contains 16 residues. CDR1 is SEHNR and CDR2 is FQNEAQ in the germline V gene (reference sequence). V lost 5 bases to trimming and J lost 7 bases; unmatched junction nucleotides: 15. CDR3 region: CASSDRGDRAYNEQYF. CDR3 sequence (DNA): TGTGCCAGCAGCGACCGTGGGGACAGGGCCTACAATGAGCAGTACTTC.

The J gene is TRBJ2-3, the V gene TRBV10-1; 8 nucleotides align to TRBD2. The length of the CDR3 is 15 residues. V lost 3 bases and J lost 4; bases outside the gene matches: 6. CDR1 is WNHNN, CDR2 SYGVQD, per germline (reference sequence). CDR3 DNA: TGCGCCAGCAGTGAAGTAGCGGGAAGTTCAGATACGCAGTATTTT. This codes for CASSEVAGSSDTQYF.